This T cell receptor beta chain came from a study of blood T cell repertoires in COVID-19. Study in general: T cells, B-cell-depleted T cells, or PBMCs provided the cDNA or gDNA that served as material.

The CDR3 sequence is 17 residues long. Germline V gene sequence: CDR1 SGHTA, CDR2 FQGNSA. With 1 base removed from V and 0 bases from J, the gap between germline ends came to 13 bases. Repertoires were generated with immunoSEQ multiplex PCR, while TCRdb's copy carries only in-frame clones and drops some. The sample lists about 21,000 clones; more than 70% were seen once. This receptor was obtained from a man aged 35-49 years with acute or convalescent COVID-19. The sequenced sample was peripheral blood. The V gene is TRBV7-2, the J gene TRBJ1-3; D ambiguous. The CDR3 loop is CASSLDMGRSSGNTIYF. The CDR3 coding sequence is TGTGCCAGCAGCTTAGATATGGGGAGAAGCTCTGGAAACACCATATATTTT.